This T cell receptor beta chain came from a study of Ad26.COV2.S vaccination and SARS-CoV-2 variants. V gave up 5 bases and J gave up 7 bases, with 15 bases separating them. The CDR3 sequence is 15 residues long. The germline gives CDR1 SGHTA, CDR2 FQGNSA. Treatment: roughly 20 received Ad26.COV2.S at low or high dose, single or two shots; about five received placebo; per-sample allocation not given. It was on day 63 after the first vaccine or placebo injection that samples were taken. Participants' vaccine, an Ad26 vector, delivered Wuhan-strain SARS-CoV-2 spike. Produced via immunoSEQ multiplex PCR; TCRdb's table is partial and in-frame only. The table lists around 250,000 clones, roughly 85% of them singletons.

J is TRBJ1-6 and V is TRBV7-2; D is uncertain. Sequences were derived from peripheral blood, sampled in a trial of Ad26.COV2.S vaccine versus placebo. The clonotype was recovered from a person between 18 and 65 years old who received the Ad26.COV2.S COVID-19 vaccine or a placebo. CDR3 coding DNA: TGTGCCAGCAGCCCTACCCTCCCCAGCAATTCACCCCTCCACTTT. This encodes CASSPTLPSNSPLHF.